A single sample gave rise to the 3 T cell receptor beta chains below, sequenced in a study of T cells in women clearing cervical HPV infection. Some clones are missing from TCRdb's copy, which holds only in-frame ones; the method was immunoSEQ multiplex PCR. Its clone listing holds around 23,000 clones. Input material: blood buffy coat. Receptors were obtained from a woman between 18 and 69 years old with a cervical HPV16 infection that either progressed to CIN3+ or cleared (not recorded which).

In the case of this clone: Coverage ceases 3 residues before the CDR3 finishes, and the germline J gene fills in the end. The chain recombines TRBV19 with TRBJ1-2, with a tentative D call TRBD1 (6 bases). Germline CDR1 and CDR2: LNHDA and SQIVND (reference sequence). The CDR3 is 15 amino acids. Partial CDR3 DNA: TGTGCCAGTAGTCTCGGGACAAGAGGGCACTACGAC. It specifies CASSLGTRGHYD. The entire CDR3 sequence reads CASSLGTRGHYDYTF.

About this clone itself: The read stops 3 residues short of the end of the CDR3; the missing end is completed from the germline J gene. The V and J genes are TRBV19 and TRBJ2-7, with D possibly matching TRBD1 (6 bases). The germline V gene has CDR1 LNHDA and CDR2 SQIVND (reference sequence). CDR3 length equals 15 residues. Trimming removed 5 bases from V and 6 bases from J, with 20 bases in between. The CDR3 here is CASSPDRYLMSEQYF. The DNA read from the CDR3 is TGTGCCAGTAGTCCGGACAGATACCTTATGAGCGAG. The entire variable domain, with the rest obtained from reference TRBV19 and TRBJ2-7, is as follows: DGGITQSPKYLFRKEGQNVTLSCEQNLNHDAMYWYRQDPGQGLRLIYYSQIVNDFQKGDIAEGYSVSREKKESFPLTVTSAQKNPTAFYLCASSPDRYLMSEQYFGPGTRLTVT.

The CDR3 spells CASSKGDSYNEQFF. The covered CDR3 bases are TGTGCCAGCAGCAAAGGGGACTCCTACAATGAG. The chain has TRBV7-6 and TRBJ2-1; D may be TRBD1 (5 bases). The observed sequence ends 3 residues before the CDR3 terminus, with the missing tail filled in from the germline J gene. The CDR3 consists of 14 residues. CDR1 is SGHVS, CDR2 FNYEAQ, per germline. Trimming took off 5 bases at V and 0 bases at J, with 8 bases between the two ends. Full variable domain (outside the CDR3, taken from reference TRBV7-6 and TRBJ2-1): GAGVSQSPRYKVTKRGQDVALRCDPISGHVSLYWYRQALGQGPEFLTYFNYEAQQDKSGLPNDRFSAERPEGSISTLTIQRTEQRDSAMYRCASSKGDSYNEQFFGPGTRLTVL.